This TCR beta chain was obtained from a study of T cell responses to AZD1222 COVID-19 vaccine. On the study more broadly: Second-dose timings of about 4 or about 12 weeks were pooled. Study-wide points: Increases in Spike-specific TCR breadth and depth were seen after two AZD1222 doses. There were vaccine-associated CD4 TCRs across spike, dominant at 160-218 and 743-854.

Using immunoSEQ multiplex PCR, the repertoire was profiled, and TCRdb retains in-frame clones only, with some absent. The sample yields 140,000 to 150,000 clones, roughly 92% seen once. Germline-derived CDR1 and CDR2 are MRHNA and SNTAGT. V lost 0 bases, J lost 2 bases, and 1 base stayed unmatched. The CDR3 runs to 16 residues. This clone has a count of ten or more. The antigen is unknown. The source of this sequence is an adult in good health. The J gene is TRBJ2-1, the V gene TRBV6-4, with 10 positions matching TRBD2. Sequencing was performed on peripheral blood, taken on day 0 of AZD1222 vaccination. CDR3 bases: TGTGCCAGCAGTGACTCCGGGACTAGCGCCTACAATGAGCAGTTCTTC. Translated: CASSDSGTSAYNEQFF.